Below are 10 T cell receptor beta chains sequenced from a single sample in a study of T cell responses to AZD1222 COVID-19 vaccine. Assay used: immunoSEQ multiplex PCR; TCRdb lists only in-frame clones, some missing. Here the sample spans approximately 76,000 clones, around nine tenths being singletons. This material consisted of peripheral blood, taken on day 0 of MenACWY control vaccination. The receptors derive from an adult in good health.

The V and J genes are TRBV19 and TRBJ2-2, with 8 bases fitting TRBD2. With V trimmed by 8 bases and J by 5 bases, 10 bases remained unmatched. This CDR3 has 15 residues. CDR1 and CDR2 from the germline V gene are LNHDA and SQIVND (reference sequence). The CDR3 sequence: CASSGSGSVTGELFF. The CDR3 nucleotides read TGTGCCAGTTCGGGAAGCGGGAGTGTTACCGGGGAGCTGTTTTTT.

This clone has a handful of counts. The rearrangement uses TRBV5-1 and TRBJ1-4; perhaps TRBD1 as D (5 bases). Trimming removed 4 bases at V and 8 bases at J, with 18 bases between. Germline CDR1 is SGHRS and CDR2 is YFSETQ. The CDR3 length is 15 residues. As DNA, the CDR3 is TGCGCCAGCAGCCCCACAGGACGTCTGGAAGAAAAACTGTTTTTT. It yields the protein CASSPTGRLEEKLFF.

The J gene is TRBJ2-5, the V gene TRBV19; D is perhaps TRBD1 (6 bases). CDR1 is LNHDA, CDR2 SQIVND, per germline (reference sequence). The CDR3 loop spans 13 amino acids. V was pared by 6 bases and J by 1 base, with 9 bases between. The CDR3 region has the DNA TGTGCCAGTAGGAAGGACAGCCAAGAGACCCAGTACTTC. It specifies CASRKDSQETQYF.

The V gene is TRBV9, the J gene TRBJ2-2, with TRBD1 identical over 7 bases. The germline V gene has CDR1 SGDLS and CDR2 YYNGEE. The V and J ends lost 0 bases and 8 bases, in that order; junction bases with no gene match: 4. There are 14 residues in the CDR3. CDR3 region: CASSVEYRGGELFF. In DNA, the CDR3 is TGTGCCAGCAGCGTAGAGTACAGGGGAGGGGAGCTGTTTTTT.

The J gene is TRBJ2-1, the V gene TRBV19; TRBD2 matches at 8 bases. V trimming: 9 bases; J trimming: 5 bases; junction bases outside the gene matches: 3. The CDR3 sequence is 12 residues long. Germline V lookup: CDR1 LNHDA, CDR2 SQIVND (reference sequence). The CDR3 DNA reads TGTGCCAGCCGGGGGGGTAACAATGAGCAGTTCTTC. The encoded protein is CASRGGNNEQFF.

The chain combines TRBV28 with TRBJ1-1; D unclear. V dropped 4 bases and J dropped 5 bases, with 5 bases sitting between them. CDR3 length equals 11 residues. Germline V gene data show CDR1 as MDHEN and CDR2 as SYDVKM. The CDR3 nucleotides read TGTGCCAGCAGTTCGTGGACTGAAGCTTTCTTT. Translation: CASSSWTEAFF.

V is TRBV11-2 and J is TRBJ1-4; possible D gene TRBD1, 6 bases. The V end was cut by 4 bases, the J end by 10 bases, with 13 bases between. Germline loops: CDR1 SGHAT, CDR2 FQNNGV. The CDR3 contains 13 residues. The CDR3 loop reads CASSSGGPRKLFF. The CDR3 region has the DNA TGTGCCAGCAGCTCCGGGGGCCCACGAAAACTGTTTTTT. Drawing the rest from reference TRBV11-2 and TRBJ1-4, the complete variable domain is EAGVAQSPRYKIIEKRQSVAFWCNPISGHATLYWYQQILGQGPKLLIQFQNNGVVDDSQLPKDRFSAERLKGVDSTLKIQPAKLEDSAVYLCASSSGGPRKLFFGSGTQLSVL.

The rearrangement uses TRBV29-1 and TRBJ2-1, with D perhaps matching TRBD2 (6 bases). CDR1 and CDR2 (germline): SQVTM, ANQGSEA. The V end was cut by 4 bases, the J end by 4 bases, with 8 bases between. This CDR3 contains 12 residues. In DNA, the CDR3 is TGCAGCGTTGTGGAGGGGTACAATGAGCAGTTCTTC. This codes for CSVVEGYNEQFF.

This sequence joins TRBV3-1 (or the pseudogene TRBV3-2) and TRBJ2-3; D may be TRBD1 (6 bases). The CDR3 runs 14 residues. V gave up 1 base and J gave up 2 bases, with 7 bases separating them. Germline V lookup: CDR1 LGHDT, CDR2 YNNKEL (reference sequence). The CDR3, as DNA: TGTGCCAGCAGCCAAGGGGACATCACAGATACGCAGTATTTT. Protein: CASSQGDITDTQYF.

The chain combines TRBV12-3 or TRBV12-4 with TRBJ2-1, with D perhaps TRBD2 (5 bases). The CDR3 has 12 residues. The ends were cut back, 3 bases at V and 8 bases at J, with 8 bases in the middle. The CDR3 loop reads CASSLGGYEQFF. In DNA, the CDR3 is TGTGCCAGCAGTTTGGGCGGGTATGAGCAGTTCTTC.